This T cell receptor beta chain appears in the sequencing data of a study of beta chain features in type 1 diabetes (dated by TCRdb to the late 2010s). Background for the entire study: No differences in mean age, gender distribution, total cell number or subset yield were found between patients and healthy donors. A total of roughly 100 million sorted cells were examined across all samples, and RNA yield correlated strongly with the number of cells per subset. The study compared the TCRB repertoires of sorted circulating CD4+ T cell subsets in recently diagnosed type 1 diabetes patients with those in matched healthy donors. Regulatory and stem cell-like memory subsets were isolated from only 8 patients and roughly 8 healthy donors, whereas naive and central memory subsets came from all 30 or so donors.

All of the isolated RNA was reverse transcribed with the High Capacity cDNA Reverse Transcription Kit, so expressed TCRB transcripts were sequenced. Naive, central memory and regulatory T cell samples underwent deep immunoSEQ sequencing, averaging around 4 million total reads per sample. Sorted cells were lysed in RLT buffer and RNA was extracted with DNase-treated RNeasy Micro or Mini kits, depending on cell number. To prevent cross-contamination, every cell subset was processed on its own, while patient and healthy donor samples were processed together. TCRB sequences were amplified from cDNA with the immunoSEQ multiplex PCR, producing 87-bp fragments spanning the CDR3 region. The amplicons were sequenced using the Illumina HiSeq platform. As for how the authors treated the data: PCR bias was computationally corrected using synthetic template baselines, reads within Hamming distance 2 were collapsed, and singletons that could not be merged were discarded. Reads were aligned against IMGT to assign V, D and J genes, CDR3 length and insertions or deletions at six rearrangement sites. Within each subset, clonotype counts were normalized to sorted cell number, after which true diversity and Gini coefficients were computed with the tcR R package. The overlap coefficient, calculated on TCRB nucleotide sequences, was used to quantify repertoire sharing. As stored in TCRdb, this immuneACCESS dataset retains in-frame rearrangements with V and J assigned. A fraction of the clones does not appear; measured against another copy, unresolved V genes explain less than half of the discrepancy, and the remainder lacks a known reason. That table supplies the V and J calls and clone size; D and trimming were determined from the DNA. Present in this sample are some 130,000 clones, 9% of which were seen just once. 0.7% to 0.85% of the sample goes to the ten largest clones.

Comments on this clone: The specificity of this receptor is unknown. Base qualities are not at hand, and no much larger clone is one base apart.

The CDR3 holds 13 amino acids from the cysteine to the phenylalanine. Of all the DNA, just the CDR3 is kept, 39 bases in frame from base 1. Based on the germline V gene, the CDR1 and CDR2 sequences are SGHTA and FQGTGA. V is clipped by 2 bases and J by 2 bases, and the sequence between their germline boundaries is 5 bases long. Findings and caveats that apply to the study as a whole: Because cDNA rather than genomic DNA was sequenced, highly expressing activated cells could have been over-represented, although no difference in activation and CD3 levels was found between groups. Shorter templates might have been favored by PCR, but patient and control samples were amplified and corrected together, so both groups would have been affected equally by any skew. Naive, central memory and regulatory TCRB repertoires appeared to be more alike among patients than among healthy donors. Only small numbers of individuals were included in the HLA sub-analyses, which left unresolved whether HLA type had any influence on TCRB rearrangement. In all four CD4+ subsets, TCRB CDR3 length was moderately but significantly shorter in type 1 diabetes patients. At VDJ recombination sites, patients with type 1 diabetes made fewer insertions and deleted more nucleotides, a pattern implying thymic rearrangement abnormalities.

From each donor, a single peripheral blood sample of around 0.12 L on average was drawn into heparinised tubes. Naive, central memory, regulatory and stem cell-like memory CD4+ T cells were sorted on a BD FACSAria II using a panel including CD45RO, CCR7, CD25, CD127, CD95 and CD27. Purity was above 95% for every sorted population. Right away, PBMCs were isolated by Lymphoprep density gradient centrifugation and were stained directly, with no culture step. So that batch effects would be minimized, each experiment stained and sorted samples in pairs, pairing one healthy donor with one patient. The sequencing sample was made of central memory CD4+ T cells from blood. Recombination connected TRBV7-3 to TRBJ2-3; the D gene remains uncertain. This TCR derives from a man between 25 and 39 years old with type 1 diabetes. The DNA reads TGTGCCAGCAGCTTATCACACACAGATACGCAGTATTTT. It translates to CASSLSHTDTQYF.